The 8 T cell receptor beta chains reported below all come from one sample, sequenced in a study of blood T cells in healthy people across ages. A second PCR, run for about 7 to 11 cycles, used a sample-barcoded 5' primer plus a J-beta primer mix. Each CDR3 protein is one row after TCRdb ran MiXCR on the 5' RACE reads. The sample holds about 570,000 distinct CDR3 sequences; approximately 30% are singletons and the top ten take 18%. Sample: blood. The source of these receptors is a woman between 65 and 79 years old in good health.

Ten or more counts support this clonotype. The chain uses TRBV4-1 and TRBJ2-7; D gene unclear. Germline V gene sequence: CDR1 MGHRA, CDR2 YSYEKL. The CDR3 totals 14 residues. The V end was cut by 1 base, the J end by 0 bases, with 7 bases between. The CDR3: CASSQVQSSYEQYF. The CDR3 DNA sequence: TGCGCCAGCAGCCAAGTACAGAGCTCCTACGAGCAGTACTTC.

This clonotype has more than one count but fewer than ten. The V gene is TRBV3-1, the J gene TRBJ1-2, with 7 bases aligning to TRBD1. The trim removed 4 bases at V and 8 bases at J, leaving 10 bases unmatched. Germline V gene lookup returns CDR1 LGHDT and CDR2 YNNKEL (reference sequence). The length of the CDR3 is 14 residues. The DNA for the CDR3 is TGTGCCAGCAGCCGGGACAGTTCCCTCGTGGGCTACACCTTC. Protein sequence: CASSRDSSLVGYTF.

This clonotype was detected only a few times. The chain is built from TRBV12-5 and TRBJ2-3; 8 bases are shared with TRBD2. V lost 3 bases and J lost 2; bases outside the gene matches: 10. Germline-derived CDR1 and CDR2 are LGHNT and FRNRAP. This CDR3 spans 17 amino acids. The CDR3 coding sequence is TGTGCTAGTGGTTTCGGACTAGCTCGTGGGGACACAGATACGCAGTATTTT. Translated, it gives CASGFGLARGDTDTQYF.

V is TRBV20-1 and J is TRBJ2-1; 12 nucleotides line up with TRBD2. Trimming cost V 3 bases and J 0 bases; bases outside gene matches: 6. Germline V lookup: CDR1 DFQATT, CDR2 SNEGSKA (reference sequence). The CDR3 consists of 17 residues. The CDR3 DNA is TGCAGTGCTAGGAGCCTAGCGGGGGGGTACTCCTACAATGAGCAGTTCTTC. The encoded protein is CSARSLAGGYSYNEQFF.

The CDR3 spells CSANSGDRAWSYEQYF. The DNA for the CDR3 is TGCAGTGCAAATAGCGGGGATAGGGCGTGGTCCTACGAGCAGTACTTC. The chain recombines TRBV20-1 with TRBJ2-7; 8 bases are a match to TRBD2. The CDR3 is made up of 16 amino acids. Looked up from germline, CDR1 is DFQATT and CDR2 is SNEGSKA (reference sequence). The V gene end was trimmed by 6 bases and the J gene end by 1 base; junction bases not matched to a gene: 14.

The chain couples TRBV5-5 to TRBJ2-1; D remains ambiguous. Germline V gives CDR1 SGHKS, CDR2 YYEKEE (reference sequence). V shed 5 bases and J shed 1 base, with 16 bases lying between them. This CDR3 is built from 16 residues. CDR3 nucleotide sequence: TGTGCCAGCAGGAACGAATTTGGGTTGTCCTACAATGAGCAGTTCTTC. It translates to CASRNEFGLSYNEQFF.

The V gene is TRBV4-2, the J gene TRBJ2-5; TRBD2 might be the D (6 bases). The CDR3 is made up of 15 amino acids. Germline lookup yields CDR1 LGHNA and CDR2 YNFKEQ. V lost 0 bases, J lost 5 bases, and 13 bases lay in between. In nucleotides, the CDR3 is TGTGCCAGCAGCCAAGATGGGGTGGGGAGGGAGACCCAGTACTTC. It encodes CASSQDGVGRETQYF.

The V and J genes are TRBV25-1 and TRBJ1-4; D gene uncertain. CDR1 and CDR2 from the germline V gene are MGHDK and SYGVNS. V was trimmed by 6 bases and J by 5 bases, leaving 16 bases between them. The CDR3 is 15 residues long. CDR3 protein: CASSSFIAMNEKLFF. The CDR3 DNA reads TGTGCCAGCAGCTCCTTTATCGCCATGAATGAAAAACTGTTTTTT.